The 23 T cell receptor beta chains below were found in one sample sequenced in a study of T-cell memory formation after mild COVID-19. MiXCR was run by TCRdb on the 5' RACE reads, yielding one entry per CDR3 protein. Of fewer than 300,000 distinct CDR3 sequences listed, about 20% were seen once; the top ten hold about 21%. Sequencing was performed on PBMCs or a T cell subset sorted from them (not recorded which). These TCRs come from a man between 18 and 35 years old who had mild COVID-19 (a few samples of this study predate the infection). Cell type and time point are not known.

This clonotype showed up just a few times. The chain combines TRBV12-5 with TRBJ2-7; D gene ambiguous. The length of the CDR3 is 11 residues. V was clipped by 4 bases and J by 2 bases, with 3 bases between them. The germline gives CDR1 LGHNT, CDR2 FRNRAP. CDR3 loop: CASGSAYEQYV. CDR3 bases: TGTGCTAGTGGTTCGGCCTACGAGCAGTACGTC.

This clonotype has a single count. The V call is TRBV12-3 or TRBV12-4, the J call TRBJ2-1; 8 bases fit TRBD1. The J segment lost 6 bases and the V segment lost 6 bases, leaving 4 bases of the junction unmatched. The CDR3 spans 13 residues. CDR3 residues: CASRRTGSNEQFF. In nucleotides, the CDR3 is TGTGCCAGCAGAAGGACAGGGAGCAATGAGCAGTTCTTC.

DNA for the CDR3: TGTGCCAGCAGCCATTCCGGGACAGGGAACTCCGAGCAGTACTTC. It codes for CASSHSGTGNSEQYF. The chain joins TRBV11-1 to TRBJ2-7; 9 nucleotides line up with TRBD1. The CDR3 totals 15 residues. Losses at the gene ends were 5 bases for V and 6 bases for J; bases not matched to a gene: 11. CDR1 SGHAT and CDR2 FQDESV come from the germline V gene (reference sequence).

This clonotype showed up just a few times. The rearrangement links TRBV3-1 to TRBJ2-7; D possibly uses TRBD1 or TRBD2 (5 bases each). This CDR3 is built from 15 residues. The germline V gene has CDR1 LGHDT and CDR2 YNNKEL (reference sequence). Trimming removed 0 bases at V and 6 bases at J, with 15 bases between. DNA of the CDR3: TGTGCCAGCAGCCAAGAGGTGGGACGAGGATCCGAGCAGTACTTC. Encoded protein: CASSQEVGRGSEQYF.

This chain connects TRBV6-2 or TRBV6-3 to TRBJ1-5; D might be TRBD1 (5 bases). Germline V gene lookup returns CDR1 MNHEY and CDR2 SVGEGT. This CDR3 contains 15 residues. Between the trimmed V and J ends, which lost 2 bases and 2 bases, there was a span of 10 bases. CDR3 sequence: CASSYPRGGNQPQHF. CDR3 sequence (DNA): TGTGCCAGCAGTTACCCCCGGGGGGGCAATCAGCCCCAGCATTTT.

This clonotype was seen just once. Germline and junction disagree at one end, which may indicate a read error. This rearrangement joins TRBV12-3 or TRBV12-4 to TRBJ2-3; 8 bases agree with TRBD2. The CDR3 is made up of 11 amino acids. The CDR3 bases are TGTGCCAGCAGTTTAGGGGCTAGCGGGTCCTTT. It specifies CASSLGASGSF.

This chain links TRBV4-1 with TRBJ2-3; tentatively, D is TRBD1 or TRBD2 (5 bases each). This CDR3 contains 16 residues. Trimming took off 1 base at V and 5 bases at J, with 16 bases between the two ends. The V gene's germline CDR1 is MGHRA and CDR2 YSYEKL. The CDR3 bases are TGCGCCAGCAGCCAAGGCTTCAGGGAGAGTATAGATACGCAGTATTTT. Translated: CASSQGFRESIDTQYF.

This clonotype was detected a few times. The genes are TRBV18 and TRBJ2-7; the D gene is possibly TRBD2 (5 bases). Between the trimmed V and J ends, which lost 3 bases and 0 bases, there was a span of 9 bases. Germline V lookup: CDR1 KGHSH, CDR2 LQKENI. The CDR3 consists of 14 residues. Here the CDR3 DNA reads TGTGCCAGCTCACCTGGTGGGAGCTCCTACGAGCAGTACGTC. This translates into CASSPGGSSYEQYV.

This clonotype was seen ten or more times. The rearrangement joins TRBV5-1 to TRBJ2-1; D is undetermined. V lost 1 base to trimming and J lost 3 bases, with 5 bases between them. The length of the CDR3 is 13 residues. Germline loops: CDR1 SGHRS, CDR2 YFSETQ. The CDR3 bases are TGCGCCAGCAGCTTGAACAGCTACAATGAGCAGTTCTTC. Translated, it gives CASSLNSYNEQFF.

The CDR3 DNA is TGCAGCGTTGATAAAGGAGGCCCGGCGAACACTGAAGCTTTCTTT. It codes for CSVDKGGPANTEAFF. The chain joins TRBV29-1 to TRBJ1-1; D gene ambiguous. The germline V gene encodes CDR1 SQVTM and CDR2 ANQGSEA. This CDR3 spans 15 amino acids. Trimming removed 3 bases from V and 1 base from J, with 15 bases in between.

The chain has TRBV7-2 and TRBJ2-7, with 9 positions matching TRBD2. CDR1 is SGHTA, CDR2 FQGNSA, per germline. J lost 2 bases, V lost 3 bases, and 11 bases had no gene match. CDR3 size: 17 residues. The CDR3 loop is CASSFVSGGRAPYEQYF. Here the CDR3 DNA reads TGTGCCAGCAGCTTCGTCAGCGGGGGGCGGGCCCCCTACGAGCAGTACTTC.

The V gene is TRBV20-1, the J gene TRBJ2-1, with D possibly TRBD1 on 5 matching bases. The germline gives CDR1 DFQATT, CDR2 SNEGSKA (reference sequence). The CDR3 has 14 residues. The V and J ends lost 3 bases and 8 bases respectively, with 17 bases between them. CDR3 sequence: CSARGLKGVHEQFF. CDR3 in DNA: TGCAGTGCTAGGGGGCTCAAAGGGGTCCATGAGCAGTTCTTC.

This chain joins TRBV12-3 or TRBV12-4 and TRBJ1-4; D gene unclear. V lost 8 bases and J 3 bases, leaving 10 bases between the germline ends. The CDR3 consists of 13 residues. CDR3 bases: TGTGCCAGCGGAATATCGGCTAATGAAAAACTGTTTTTT. Translating it yields CASGISANEKLFF.

This clonotype showed up just a few times. The chain recombines TRBV7-9 with TRBJ2-7; D may match TRBD1 or TRBD2 (5 bases each). This CDR3 has 14 residues. Trimming took 3 bases from V and 5 from J, leaving 14 bases between them. CDR1 is SEHNR and CDR2 is FQNEAQ in the germline V gene (reference sequence). The CDR3 DNA follows: TGTGCCAGCAGCTTCGGCCAGGGAGTCGACGAGCAGTACTTC. Its translation is CASSFGQGVDEQYF.

For this clonotype: A much larger clone lies one base from this, so it may be a read error. The chain carries TRBV28 and TRBJ1-5; D is uncertain. In germline, CDR1 is MDHEN, CDR2 SYDVKM. V shed 6 bases and J shed 8 bases, with 11 bases lying between them. The CDR3 is made up of 12 amino acids. CDR3 in DNA: TGTGCCAGCAGCTCCTCAGGTAAGCCCCAGCATTTT. This translates into CASSSSGKPQHF.

The genes are TRBV18 and TRBJ1-4; D gene ambiguous. Germline V gene lookup returns CDR1 KGHSH and CDR2 LQKENI. The CDR3 contains 14 residues. V dropped 3 bases and J dropped 0 bases, with 5 bases sitting between them. The CDR3 DNA reads as TGTGCCAGCTCACCTCCTGCAACTAATGAAAAACTGTTTTTT. Protein: CASSPPATNEKLFF.

This clonotype has only a few counts. The chain recombines TRBV13 with TRBJ2-6; D not resolved. The germline gives CDR1 PRHDT, CDR2 FYEKMQ (reference sequence). V shed 5 bases and J shed 0 bases, with 14 bases lying between them. The CDR3 spans 17 residues. The CDR3 loop reads CASSKRIGFSGANVLTF. As DNA, the CDR3 is TGTGCCAGCAGCAAGCGAATAGGATTCTCTGGGGCCAACGTCCTGACTTTC.

The genes are TRBV10-3 and TRBJ2-7; D perhaps matches TRBD1 (6 bases). CDR3 size: 11 residues. The germline V gene encodes CDR1 ENHRY and CDR2 SYGVKD. With 8 bases removed from V and 4 bases from J, the gap between germline ends came to 9 bases. The CDR3 loop is CAIGQKYEQYF. The CDR3 bases are TGTGCCATCGGACAGAAATACGAGCAGTACTTC.

This clonotype was counted many times. This chain joins TRBV12-3 or TRBV12-4 and TRBJ2-5; 9 bases align to TRBD2. The ends lost 4 bases at V and 1 base at J; junction bases unmatched: 7. CDR3 length: 16 residues. The CDR3 loop is CASSSPVTSGQETQYF. In DNA form, the CDR3 reads TGTGCCAGCAGTTCGCCCGTGACTAGCGGCCAAGAGACCCAGTACTTC.

The chain couples TRBV5-4 to TRBJ1-4; a possible D gene is TRBD1 (5 bases). There are 14 residues in the CDR3. Per the germline V gene, CDR1 is SGHNT and CDR2 is YYREEE (reference sequence). The ends were cut back, 4 bases at V and 5 bases at J, with 12 bases in the middle. CDR3 coding DNA: TGTGCCAGCAGCCGGGACGAGGAAAATGAAAAACTGTTTTTT. It yields the protein CASSRDEENEKLFF.

This clonotype was seen many times. The J gene is TRBJ2-5, the V gene TRBV7-6; D not certain. The CDR3 has 15 amino acids. Trimming took off 1 base at V and 2 bases at J, with 11 bases between the two ends. Germline V CDR1 and CDR2: SGHVS, FNYEAQ. The CDR3 loop is CASSLGGSRQETQYF. In DNA form, the CDR3 reads TGTGCCAGCAGCTTAGGAGGCAGTCGACAAGAGACCCAGTACTTC.

There are a few counts of this clonotype. The J gene is TRBJ1-1, the V gene TRBV12-3 or TRBV12-4; tentative D call: TRBD1 (5 bases). V lost 6 bases and J lost 1, with 15 bases in between. This CDR3 is built from 15 residues. The CDR3 protein is CASRGTASGNTEAFF. CDR3 DNA sequence: TGTGCCAGCAGAGGGACCGCCTCTGGGAACACTGAAGCTTTCTTT.

This clonotype was observed at least ten times. The rearrangement joins TRBV4-1 to TRBJ2-3, with 10 bases fitting TRBD2. The CDR3 length is 17 residues. Germline V gene sequence: CDR1 MGHRA, CDR2 YSYEKL. V dropped 3 bases and J dropped 2; count of bases not matched to a gene: 8. CDR3: CASSQEWTSGATDTQYF. The CDR3 DNA is TGCGCCAGCAGCCAGGAATGGACTAGCGGAGCCACAGATACGCAGTATTTT.